This T cell receptor beta chain was profiled in a study of OX40 agonist ivuxolimab in advanced cancers. Study overall: An agonistic anti-OX40 (CD134) antibody, ivuxolimab, was used to treat the patients.

This CDR3 region has 14 residues. J was trimmed by 5 bases and V by 4 bases; bases with no gene match: 4. Looked up from germline, CDR1 is SNHLY and CDR2 is FYNNEI. Sequencing was performed with immunoSEQ multiplex PCR; in TCRdb, only in-frame clones are kept and a portion is missing. This table holds about 67,000 clones, around 87% found once. The J gene is TRBJ2-7, the V gene TRBV2; TRBD1 aligns across 11 bases. The sequence was obtained from an adult with an advanced solid tumor such as melanoma, head and neck, liver or kidney cancer. The specimen comprised CD4+ or CD8+ T cells sorted from blood, sampled in a trial of the OX40 agonist ivuxolimab. The CDR3 DNA reads TGTGCCAGCAGTGTCAGGGACAGGGGGGACGAGCAGTACTTC. Protein: CASSVRDRGDEQYF. Filled out from reference TRBV2 and TRBJ2-7, the complete variable domain reads EPEVTQTPSHQVTQMGQEVILRCVPISNHLYFYWYRQILGQKVEFLVSFYNNEISEKSEIFDDQFSVERPDGSNFTLKIRSTKLEDSAMYFCASSVRDRGDEQYFGPGTRLTVT.